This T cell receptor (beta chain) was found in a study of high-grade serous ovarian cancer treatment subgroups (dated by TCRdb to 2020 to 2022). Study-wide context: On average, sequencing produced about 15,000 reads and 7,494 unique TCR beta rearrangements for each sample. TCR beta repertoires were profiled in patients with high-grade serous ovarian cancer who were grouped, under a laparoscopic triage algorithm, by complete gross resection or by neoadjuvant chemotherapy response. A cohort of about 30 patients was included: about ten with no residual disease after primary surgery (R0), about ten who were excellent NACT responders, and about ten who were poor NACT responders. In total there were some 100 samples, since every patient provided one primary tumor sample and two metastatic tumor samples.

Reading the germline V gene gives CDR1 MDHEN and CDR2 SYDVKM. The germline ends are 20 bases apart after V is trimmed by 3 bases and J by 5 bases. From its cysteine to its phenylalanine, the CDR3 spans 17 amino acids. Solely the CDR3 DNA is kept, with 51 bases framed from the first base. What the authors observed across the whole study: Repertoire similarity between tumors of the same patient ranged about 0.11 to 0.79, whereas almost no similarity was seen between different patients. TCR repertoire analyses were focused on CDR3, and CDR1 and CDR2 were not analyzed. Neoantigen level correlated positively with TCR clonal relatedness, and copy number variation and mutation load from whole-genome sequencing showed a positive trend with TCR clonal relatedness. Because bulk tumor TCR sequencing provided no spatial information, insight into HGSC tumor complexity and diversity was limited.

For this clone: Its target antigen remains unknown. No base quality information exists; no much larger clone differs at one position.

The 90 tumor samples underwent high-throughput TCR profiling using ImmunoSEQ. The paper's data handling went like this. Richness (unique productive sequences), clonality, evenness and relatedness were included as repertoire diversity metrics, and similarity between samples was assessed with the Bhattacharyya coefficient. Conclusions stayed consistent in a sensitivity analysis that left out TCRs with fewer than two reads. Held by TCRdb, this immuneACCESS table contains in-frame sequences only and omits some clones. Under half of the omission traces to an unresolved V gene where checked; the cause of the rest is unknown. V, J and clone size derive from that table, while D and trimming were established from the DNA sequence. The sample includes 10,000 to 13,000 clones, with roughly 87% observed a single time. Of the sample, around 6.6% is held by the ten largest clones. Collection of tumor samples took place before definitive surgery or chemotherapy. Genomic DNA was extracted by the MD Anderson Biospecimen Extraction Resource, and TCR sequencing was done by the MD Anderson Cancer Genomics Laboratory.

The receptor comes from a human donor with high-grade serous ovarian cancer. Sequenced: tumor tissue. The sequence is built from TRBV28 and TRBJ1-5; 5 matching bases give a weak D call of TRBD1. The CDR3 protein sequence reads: CASSFRGLWGGDQPQHF. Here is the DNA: TGTGCCAGCAGTTTTCGCGGACTCTGGGGGGGAGATCAGCCCCAGCATTTT.